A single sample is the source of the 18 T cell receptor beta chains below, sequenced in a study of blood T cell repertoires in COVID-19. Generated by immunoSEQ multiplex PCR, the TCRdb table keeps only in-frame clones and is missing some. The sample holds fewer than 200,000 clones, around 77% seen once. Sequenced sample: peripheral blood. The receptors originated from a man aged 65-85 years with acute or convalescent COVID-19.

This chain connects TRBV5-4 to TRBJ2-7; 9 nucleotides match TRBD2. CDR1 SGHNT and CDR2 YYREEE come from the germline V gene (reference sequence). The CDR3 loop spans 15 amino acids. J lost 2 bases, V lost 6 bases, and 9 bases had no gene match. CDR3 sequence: CASNPMSSGTYEQYF. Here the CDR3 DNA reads TGTGCCAGCAACCCCATGTCTAGCGGGACCTACGAGCAGTACTTC.

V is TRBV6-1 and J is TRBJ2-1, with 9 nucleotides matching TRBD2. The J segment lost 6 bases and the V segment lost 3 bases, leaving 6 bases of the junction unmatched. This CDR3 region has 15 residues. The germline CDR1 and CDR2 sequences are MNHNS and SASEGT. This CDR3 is CASSDRLAAGNEQFF. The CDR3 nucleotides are TGTGCCAGCAGTGATCGACTAGCGGCCGGCAATGAGCAGTTCTTC.

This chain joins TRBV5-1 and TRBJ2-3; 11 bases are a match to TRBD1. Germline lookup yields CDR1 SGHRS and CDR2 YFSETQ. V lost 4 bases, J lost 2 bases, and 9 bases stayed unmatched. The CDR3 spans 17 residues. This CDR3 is CASSHQWTGGFTDTQYF. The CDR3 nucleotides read TGCGCCAGCAGCCATCAATGGACAGGGGGCTTCACAGATACGCAGTATTTT.

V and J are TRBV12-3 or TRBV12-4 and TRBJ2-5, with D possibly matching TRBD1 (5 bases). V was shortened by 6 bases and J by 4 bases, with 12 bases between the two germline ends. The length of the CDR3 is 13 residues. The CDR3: CASSPQGRETQYF. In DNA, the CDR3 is TGTGCCAGCAGCCCCCAGGGCAGAGAGACCCAGTACTTC.

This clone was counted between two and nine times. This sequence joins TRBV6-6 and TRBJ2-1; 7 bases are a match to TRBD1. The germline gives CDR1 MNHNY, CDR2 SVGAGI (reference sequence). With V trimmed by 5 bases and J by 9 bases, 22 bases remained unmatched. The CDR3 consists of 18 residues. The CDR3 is CASSPNRGLPSFLSEQFF. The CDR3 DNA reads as TGTGCCAGCAGTCCGAACAGGGGCTTGCCTAGTTTTTTGAGTGAGCAGTTCTTC.

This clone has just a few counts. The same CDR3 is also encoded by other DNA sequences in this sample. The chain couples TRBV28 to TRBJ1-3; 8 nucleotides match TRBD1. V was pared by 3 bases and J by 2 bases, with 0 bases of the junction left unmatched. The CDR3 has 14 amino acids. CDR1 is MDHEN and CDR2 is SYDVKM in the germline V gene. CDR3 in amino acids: CASSLDRAGNTIYF. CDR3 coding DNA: TGTGCCAGCAGTTTGGACAGGGCTGGAAACACCATATATTTT.

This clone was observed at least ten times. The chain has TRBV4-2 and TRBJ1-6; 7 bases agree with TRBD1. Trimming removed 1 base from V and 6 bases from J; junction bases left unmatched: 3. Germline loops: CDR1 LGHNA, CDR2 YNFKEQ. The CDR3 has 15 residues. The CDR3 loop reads CASSQGGTVNSPLHF. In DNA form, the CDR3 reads TGTGCCAGCAGCCAAGGGGGGACAGTTAATTCACCCCTCCACTTT.

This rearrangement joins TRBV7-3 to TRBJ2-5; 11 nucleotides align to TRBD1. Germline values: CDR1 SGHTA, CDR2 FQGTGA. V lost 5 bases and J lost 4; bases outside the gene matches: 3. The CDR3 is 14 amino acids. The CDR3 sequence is CASSRTGGLETQYF. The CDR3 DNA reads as TGTGCCAGCAGCCGGACAGGGGGCTTAGAGACCCAGTACTTC.

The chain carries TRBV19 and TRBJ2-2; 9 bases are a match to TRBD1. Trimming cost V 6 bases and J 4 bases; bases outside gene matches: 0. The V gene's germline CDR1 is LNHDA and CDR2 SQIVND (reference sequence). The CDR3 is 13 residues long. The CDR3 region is CASRDRGTGELFF. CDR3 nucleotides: TGTGCCAGTAGGGACAGGGGCACCGGGGAGCTGTTTTTT.

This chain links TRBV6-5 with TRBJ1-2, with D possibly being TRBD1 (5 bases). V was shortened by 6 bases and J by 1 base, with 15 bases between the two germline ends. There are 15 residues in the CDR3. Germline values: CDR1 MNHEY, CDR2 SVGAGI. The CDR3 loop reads CASSRGGPFNYGYTF. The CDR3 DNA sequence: TGTGCCAGCAGCCGGGGGGGTCCATTTAACTATGGCTACACCTTC.

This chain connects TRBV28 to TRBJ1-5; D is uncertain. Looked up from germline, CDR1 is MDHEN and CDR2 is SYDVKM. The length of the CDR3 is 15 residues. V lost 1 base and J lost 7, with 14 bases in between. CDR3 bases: TGTGCCAGCAGTTTATCCGGGGTAGGTTTGCAGCCCCAGCATTTT. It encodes CASSLSGVGLQPQHF.

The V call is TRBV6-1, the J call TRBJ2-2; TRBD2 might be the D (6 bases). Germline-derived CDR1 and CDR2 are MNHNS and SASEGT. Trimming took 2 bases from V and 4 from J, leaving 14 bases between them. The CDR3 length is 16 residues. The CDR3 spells CASSEYGGSATGELFF. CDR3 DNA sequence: TGTGCCAGCAGTGAATATGGGGGGTCAGCCACCGGGGAGCTGTTTTTT.

This chain's CDR3 is CSVAPTILHDGETQYF. The CDR3 DNA reads as TGCAGCGTTGCCCCAACTATCCTCCATGACGGTGAGACCCAGTACTTC. The chain carries TRBV29-1 and TRBJ2-5, with D uncertain. This CDR3 is 16 amino acids long. V lost 4 bases, J lost 5 bases, and 23 bases lay in between. Germline V gives CDR1 SQVTM, CDR2 ANQGSEA. The full variable domain, completed using reference TRBV29-1 and TRBJ2-5, is SAVISQKPSRDICQRGTSLTIQCQVDSQVTMMFWYRQQPGQSLTLIATANQGSEATYESGFVIDKFPISRPNLTFSTLTVSNMSPEDSSIYLCSVAPTILHDGETQYFGPGTRLLVL.

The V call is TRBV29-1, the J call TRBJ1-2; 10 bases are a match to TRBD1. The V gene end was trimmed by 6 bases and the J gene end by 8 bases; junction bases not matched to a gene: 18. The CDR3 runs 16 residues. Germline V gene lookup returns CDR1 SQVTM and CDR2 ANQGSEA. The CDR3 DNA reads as TGCAGCGTCGTTCCCGGGACAGGGGCCCCTGCGGGAGGCTACACCTTC. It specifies CSVVPGTGAPAGGYTF.

DNA for the CDR3: TGTGCCAGCAGCTCGGACAGGGTTGCTTTCTTT. Translating it yields CASSSDRVAFF. This chain uses TRBV7-8 with TRBJ1-1; 8 nucleotides line up with TRBD1. The V segment lost 4 bases and the J segment 11 bases; nucleotides outside the gene matches: 3. The CDR3 consists of 11 residues. In germline, CDR1 is SGHVS, CDR2 FQNEAQ.

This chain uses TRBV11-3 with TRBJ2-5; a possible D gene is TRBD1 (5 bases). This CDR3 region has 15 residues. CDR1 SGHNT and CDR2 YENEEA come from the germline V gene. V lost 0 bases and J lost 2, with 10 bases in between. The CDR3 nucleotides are TGTGCCAGCAGCTTAGATAGGGGCAGACAAGAGACCCAGTACTTC. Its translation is CASSLDRGRQETQYF.

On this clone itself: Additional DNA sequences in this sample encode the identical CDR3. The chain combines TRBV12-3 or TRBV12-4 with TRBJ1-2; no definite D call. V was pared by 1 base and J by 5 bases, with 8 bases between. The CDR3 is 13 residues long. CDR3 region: CASSLGRDYGYTF. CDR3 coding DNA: TGTGCCAGCAGTTTAGGGCGGGATTATGGCTACACCTTC.

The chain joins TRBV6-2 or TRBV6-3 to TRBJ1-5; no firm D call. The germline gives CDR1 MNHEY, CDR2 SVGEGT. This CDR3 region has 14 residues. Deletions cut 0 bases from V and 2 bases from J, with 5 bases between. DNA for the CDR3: TGTGCCAGCAGTTACTCGGGAGGCAATCAGCCCCAGCATTTT. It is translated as CASSYSGGNQPQHF.